The present TCR beta chain was sequenced within a study of T cells in Graves' hyperthyroidism and ophthalmopathy. Together with thyroid ultrasound, orbital computed tomography, serum thyroxine and TRAb, clinical symptoms were used for diagnoses. PBMCs stemmed from 10 ml fresh peripheral blood. This clonotype showed up many times. Its antigen is currently unknown. Amplified regions were TCR beta CDR3 sequences from RNA transcripts. The TCR CDR3 first-round RT-PCR relied on the HTBI primer set. A single record per CDR3 protein comes from TCRdb applying MiXCR to the multiplex PCR reads. The profile shows fewer than 650,000 distinct CDR3 sequences, approximately 14% of them singletons. The CDR3 covers 15 residues. V was shortened by 4 bases and J by 5 bases, with 18 bases between the two germline ends. Germline lookup yields CDR1 MDHEN and CDR2 SYDVKM. Study-level points and caveats: Blood also showed most of the thyroid clonotypes that were expanded above 0.001. Ophthalmopathy, as predicted by the model, came a median about six months after the prediction.

The TCR was taken from a woman younger than 45 with Graves' hyperthyroidism that later progressed to Graves' ophthalmopathy. The chain uses TRBV28 and TRBJ2-7; D is uncertain. Sequences were obtained from blood. The CDR3 loop reads CASSSRLFAIHEQYF. Here the CDR3 DNA reads TGTGCCAGCAGTTCTAGACTGTTCGCGATCCACGAGCAGTACTTC.